The 13 T cell receptor beta chains presented below share a single source sample, sequenced in a study of cytomegalovirus exposure and HLA in healthy donors. The PCR employed 60 Vbeta primers together with 13 Jbeta primers. This table comes from immunoSEQ multiplex PCR, and its TCRdb copy is limited to in-frame clones, with some not included. Among some 130,000 clones, 70% to 80% were seen once, and the ten largest hold about 6.8%. The sequencing sample was made of PBMCs. The receptor source for this set is a middle-aged man in good health and CMV-seropositive.

This chain connects TRBV10-1 to TRBJ2-1, with a possible D match to TRBD1 (5 bases). CDR1 and CDR2 from the germline V gene are WNHNN and SYGVQD (reference sequence). V gave up 5 bases and J gave up 5 bases, with 13 bases separating them. The CDR3 length is 14 residues. The CDR3 is CASSNGHLNNEQFF. For the CDR3, the DNA is TGCGCCAGCAGTAATGGACACCTGAACAATGAGCAGTTCTTC.

The chain has TRBV10-2 and TRBJ1-5; D is uncertain. Germline V gene sequence: CDR1 WSHSY, CDR2 SAAADI. V dropped 2 bases and J dropped 3 bases, with 11 bases sitting between them. CDR3 size: 15 residues. In DNA, the CDR3 is TGCGCCAGCAGTGAGGAGGGCTCTATCAATCAGCCCCAGCATTTT. Translating it yields CASSEEGSINQPQHF.

The genes are TRBV9 and TRBJ1-5, with 7 positions matching TRBD1. This CDR3 is 15 amino acids long. Germline CDR1 and CDR2: SGDLS and YYNGEE. Trimming at V came to 4 bases and at J to 0 bases, leaving 4 bases not matched to a gene. The CDR3 DNA reads as TGTGCCAGCAGCAAAACAGGGGATAGCAATCAGCCCCAGCATTTT. Protein sequence: CASSKTGDSNQPQHF.

V is TRBV10-3 and J is TRBJ2-3; D is perhaps TRBD2 (5 bases). Germline CDR1 and CDR2: ENHRY and SYGVKD. V was shortened by 3 bases and J by 4 bases, with 8 bases between the two germline ends. This CDR3 is built from 13 residues. The CDR3 protein is CAISDGLADTQYF. CDR3 sequence (DNA): TGTGCCATCAGTGATGGACTCGCAGATACGCAGTATTTT.

The V and J genes are TRBV6-5 and TRBJ2-3; possibly TRBD2 for D (5 bases). Germline CDR1 MNHEY, CDR2 SVGAGI. Trimming left V 0 bases short and J 4 bases short, with 8 bases between. The CDR3 is 14 residues long. The CDR3 nucleotides read TGTGCCAGCAGTTACTCCCCGGGATCAGATACGCAGTATTTT. Translation: CASSYSPGSDTQYF.

The V call is TRBV19, the J call TRBJ2-2; TRBD2 agrees at 11 bases. Germline values: CDR1 LNHDA, CDR2 SQIVND (reference sequence). The CDR3 runs to 16 residues. The junction had 7 bases not matched to a gene; V was cut back by 7 bases and J by 3 bases. The chain's CDR3 is CASTLLTSGDTGELFF. CDR3 coding DNA: TGTGCCAGTACCCTTCTGACTAGCGGGGACACCGGGGAGCTGTTTTTT.

The chain has TRBV2 and TRBJ2-7; a weak D match, TRBD1 (6 bases). The CDR3 is made up of 14 amino acids. Trimming cost V 2 bases and J 0 bases, with 8 bases left between them. Germline assignment: CDR1 SNHLY and CDR2 FYNNEI. The CDR3 DNA follows: TGTGCCAGCAGTGAACAGGGGCTCTCCTACGAGCAGTACTTC. Translation gives CASSEQGLSYEQYF.

The rearrangement uses TRBV6-6 and TRBJ2-1; maybe TRBD2 (6 bases). The CDR3 length is 11 residues. Germline-derived CDR1 and CDR2 are MNHNY and SVGAGI (reference sequence). The ends were cut back, 6 bases at V and 12 bases at J, with 12 bases in the middle. The CDR3 protein is CASSPDYGQFF. The CDR3 DNA follows: TGTGCCAGCAGCCCGGACTATGGGCAGTTCTTC.

The V call is TRBV25-1, the J call TRBJ1-2, with D maybe TRBD1 (5 bases). V gave up 6 bases and J gave up 4 bases, with 15 bases separating them. Germline CDR1 reads MGHDK; CDR2 reads SYGVNS. The CDR3 is made up of 14 amino acids. The CDR3 coding sequence is TGTGCCAGCAGGGCAACAGGAATTCCCTATGGCTACACCTTC. Translating gives CASRATGIPYGYTF.

The genes are TRBV29-1 and TRBJ1-1, with 7 bases matching TRBD1. The CDR3 extends over 13 amino acids. The ends lost 2 bases at V and 4 bases at J; junction bases unmatched: 4. Germline CDR1 and CDR2: SQVTM and ANQGSEA. CDR3 coding DNA: TGCAGCGTTGAAATGGACAGGTCCACTGAAGCTTTCTTT. Translation gives CSVEMDRSTEAFF.

This clone was picked up a small number of times. This chain connects TRBV14 to TRBJ2-1, with D possibly being TRBD1 (6 bases). CDR1 and CDR2 (germline): SGHDN, FVKESK. The CDR3 runs 14 residues. Trimming left V 3 bases short and J 4 bases short, with 10 bases between. CDR3 sequence reads: CASSQGAGYNEQFF. CDR3 coding DNA: TGTGCCAGCAGCCAGGGGGCAGGTTACAATGAGCAGTTCTTC.

This clone was detected a few times. The J gene is TRBJ1-2, the V gene TRBV6-1; 7 bases agree with TRBD1. The V segment lost 3 bases and the J segment 6 bases; nucleotides outside the gene matches: 10. The CDR3 totals 15 residues. In germline, CDR1 is MNHNS, CDR2 SASEGT. The DNA for the CDR3 is TGTGCCAGCAGTGAGGTGACAGGGTATGAGAATGGCTACACCTTC. Amino acids: CASSEVTGYENGYTF.

This clone was detected only once. V gene TRBV11-2 combines with J gene TRBJ2-1; a weak D match, TRBD2 (7 bases). This CDR3 is built from 16 residues. Germline V lookup: CDR1 SGHAT, CDR2 FQNNGV. Trimming left V 1 base short and J 1 base short, with 11 bases between. The CDR3 sequence is CASSLGAGASYNEQFF. CDR3 in DNA: TGTGCCAGCAGCTTAGGGGCGGGGGCTTCCTACAATGAGCAGTTCTTC.